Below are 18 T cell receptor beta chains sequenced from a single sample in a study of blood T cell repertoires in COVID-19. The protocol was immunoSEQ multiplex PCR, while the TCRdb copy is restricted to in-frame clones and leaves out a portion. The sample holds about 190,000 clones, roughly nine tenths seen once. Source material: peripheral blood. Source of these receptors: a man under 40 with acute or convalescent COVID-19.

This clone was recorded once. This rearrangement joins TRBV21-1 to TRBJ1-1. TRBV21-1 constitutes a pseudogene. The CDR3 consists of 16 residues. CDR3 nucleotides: TGTGCCAGCGAGAACCGGGGGGACTCCTGGGACACTGAAGCTTTCTTT. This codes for CASENRGDSWDTEAFF.

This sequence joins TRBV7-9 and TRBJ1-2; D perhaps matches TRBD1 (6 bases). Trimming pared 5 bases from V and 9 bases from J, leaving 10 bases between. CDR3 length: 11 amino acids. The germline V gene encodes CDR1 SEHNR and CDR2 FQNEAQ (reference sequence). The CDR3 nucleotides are TGTGCCAGCAGCGCCCGGGACAGCTACACCTTC. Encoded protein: CASSARDSYTF.

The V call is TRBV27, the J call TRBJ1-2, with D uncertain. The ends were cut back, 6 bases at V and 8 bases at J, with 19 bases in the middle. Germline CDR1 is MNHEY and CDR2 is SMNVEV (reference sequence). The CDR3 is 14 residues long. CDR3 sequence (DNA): TGTGCCAGCAGCCCCGGGCTTACGGGGTCCGGCTACACCTTC. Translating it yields CASSPGLTGSGYTF.

CDR3 nucleotide sequence: TGCGCCAGCAGCCCACAGGGGAGTAATCAGCCCCAGCATTTT. Amino acid sequence: CASSPQGSNQPQHF. The chain has TRBV5-1 and TRBJ1-5; 7 bases are a match to TRBD1. CDR3 length: 14 residues. CDR1 and CDR2 (germline): SGHRS, YFSETQ. Losses at the gene ends were 4 bases for V and 4 bases for J; bases not matched to a gene: 5.

CDR3 amino acids: CASSRTGTTGELFF. DNA for the CDR3: TGCGCCAGCAGCCGGACAGGGACCACCGGGGAGCTGTTTTTT. The chain has TRBV5-1 and TRBJ2-2; 8 bases map to TRBD1. CDR3 length: 14 amino acids. The germline CDR1 and CDR2 sequences are SGHRS and YFSETQ. V lost 4 bases and J lost 4; bases outside the gene matches: 3.

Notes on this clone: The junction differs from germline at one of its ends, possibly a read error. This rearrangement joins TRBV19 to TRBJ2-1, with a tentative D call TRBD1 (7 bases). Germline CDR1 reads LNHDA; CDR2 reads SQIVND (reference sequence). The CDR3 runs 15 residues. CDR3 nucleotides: TGTGCCAGTAGAAAGGAGGGGGCCGGGGAAAATGGGCAGTTCTTC. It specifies CASRKEGAGENGQFF.

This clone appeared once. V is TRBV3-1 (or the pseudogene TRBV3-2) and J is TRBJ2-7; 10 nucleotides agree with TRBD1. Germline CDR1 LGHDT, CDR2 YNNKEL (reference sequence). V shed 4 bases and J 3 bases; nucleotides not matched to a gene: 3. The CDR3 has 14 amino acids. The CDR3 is CASSRDRGFYEQYF. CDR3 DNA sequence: TGTGCCAGCAGCCGGGACAGGGGTTTCTACGAGCAGTACTTC.

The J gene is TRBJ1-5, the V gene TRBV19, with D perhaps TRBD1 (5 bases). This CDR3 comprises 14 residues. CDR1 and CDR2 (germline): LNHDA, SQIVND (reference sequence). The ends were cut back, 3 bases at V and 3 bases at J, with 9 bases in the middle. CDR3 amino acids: CASSIDSFNQPQHF. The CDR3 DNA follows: TGTGCCAGTAGTATCGACAGCTTCAATCAGCCCCAGCATTTT.

The CDR3 nucleotides are TGTGCCAGCAGCCTATTACCTGGGACAGGTAACACCGGGGAGCTGTTTTTT. This encodes CASSLLPGTGNTGELFF. The rearrangement joins TRBV14 to TRBJ2-2, with TRBD1 matching 8 bases. In germline, CDR1 is SGHDN, CDR2 FVKESK. This CDR3 has 17 amino acids. V trimming: 4 bases; J trimming: 2 bases; junction bases outside the gene matches: 9. The variable domain in full, completed from reference TRBV14 and TRBJ2-2, reads EAGVTQFPSHSVIEKGQTVTLRCDPISGHDNLYWYRRVMGKEIKFLLHFVKESKQDESGMPNNRFLAERTGGTYSTLKVQPAELEDSGVYFCASSLLPGTGNTGELFFGEGSRLTVL.

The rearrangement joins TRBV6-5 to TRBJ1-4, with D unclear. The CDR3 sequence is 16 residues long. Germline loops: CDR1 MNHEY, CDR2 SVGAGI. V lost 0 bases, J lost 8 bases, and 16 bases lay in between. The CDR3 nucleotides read TGTGCCAGCAGTTACTCGGTCGAACGTCGGCGGGAAAAACTGTTTTTT. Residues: CASSYSVERRREKLFF.

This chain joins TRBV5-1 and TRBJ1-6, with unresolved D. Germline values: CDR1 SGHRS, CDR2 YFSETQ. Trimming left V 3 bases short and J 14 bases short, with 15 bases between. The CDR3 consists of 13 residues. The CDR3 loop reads CASSSMGGETLHF. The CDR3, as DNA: TGCGCCAGCAGCTCCATGGGTGGAGAGACCCTCCACTTT. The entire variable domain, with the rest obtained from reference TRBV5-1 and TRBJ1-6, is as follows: KAGVTQTPRYLIKTRGQQVTLSCSPISGHRSVSWYQQTPGQGLQFLFEYFSETQRNKGNFPGRFSGRQFSNSRSEMNVSTLELGDSALYLCASSSMGGETLHFGNGTRLTVT.

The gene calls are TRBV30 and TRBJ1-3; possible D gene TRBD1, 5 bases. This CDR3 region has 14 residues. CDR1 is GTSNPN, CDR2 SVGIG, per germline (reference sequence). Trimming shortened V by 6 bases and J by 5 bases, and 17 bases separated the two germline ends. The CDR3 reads CACQGVDYRNTIYF. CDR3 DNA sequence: TGTGCCTGCCAAGGGGTAGATTATAGAAACACCATATATTTT.

CDR3 sequence (DNA): TGTGCCAGCCGCCGCCGGGGGGGGTCTGGGGCCAACGTCCTGACTTTC. Amino acid sequence: CASRRRGGSGANVLTF. The chain is built from TRBV3-1 (or the pseudogene TRBV3-2) and TRBJ2-6; 8 nucleotides align to TRBD2. CDR3 length equals 16 residues. CDR1 is LGHDT and CDR2 is YNNKEL in the germline V gene (reference sequence). V lost 8 bases, J lost 1 base, and 7 bases stayed unmatched.

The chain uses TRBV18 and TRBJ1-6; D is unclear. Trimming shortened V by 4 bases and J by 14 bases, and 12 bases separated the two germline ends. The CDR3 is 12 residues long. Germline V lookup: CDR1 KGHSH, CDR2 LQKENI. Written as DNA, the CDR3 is TGTGCCAGCTCACAATTCTCCGGGGCCCTCCACTTT. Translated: CASSQFSGALHF.

DNA of the CDR3: TGTGCCAGCAGCTTGCTGGCAGGGGGAAATGGCTACACCTTC. The encoded protein is CASSLLAGGNGYTF. This chain links TRBV5-6 with TRBJ1-2; TRBD1 matches at 7 bases. J lost 6 bases, V lost 1 base, and 6 bases had no gene match. Germline loops: CDR1 SGHDT, CDR2 YYEEEE. The CDR3 sequence is 14 residues long.

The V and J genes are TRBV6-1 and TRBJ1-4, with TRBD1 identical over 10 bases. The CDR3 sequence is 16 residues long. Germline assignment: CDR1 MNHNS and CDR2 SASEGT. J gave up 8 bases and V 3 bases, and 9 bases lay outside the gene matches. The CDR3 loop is CASSDLAGTGVEKLFF. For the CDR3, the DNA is TGTGCCAGCAGTGACCTTGCCGGGACAGGGGTCGAAAAACTGTTTTTT.

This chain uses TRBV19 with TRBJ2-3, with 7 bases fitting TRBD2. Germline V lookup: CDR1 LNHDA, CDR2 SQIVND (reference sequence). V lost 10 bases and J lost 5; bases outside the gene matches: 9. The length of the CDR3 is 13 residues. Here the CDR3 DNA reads TGTGCCACGGCGGGAGAGGAGGGAGATACGCAGTATTTT. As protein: CATAGEEGDTQYF.

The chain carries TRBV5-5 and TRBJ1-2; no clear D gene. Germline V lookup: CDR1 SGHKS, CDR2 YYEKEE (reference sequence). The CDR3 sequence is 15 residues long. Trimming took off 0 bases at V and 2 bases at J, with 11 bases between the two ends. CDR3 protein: CASSLAGGPNYGYTF. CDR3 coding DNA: TGTGCCAGCAGCTTGGCCGGCGGGCCAAACTATGGCTACACCTTC.